This entry describes one TCR beta chain. The sample has other DNA sequences that encode this CDR3 too. This entry is derived from a study of blood T cell repertoires in COVID-19. On the study more broadly: COVID-19 samples from acute and convalescent phases originated in the United States, Italy and Spain.

Data came from immunoSEQ multiplex PCR; TCRdb stores just in-frame clones and leaves some out. The table records 390,000 or so clones, 85% to 90% of them present only once. Individuals drawn from 24 US areas were about 18 to 89 years old. Assignments of participants to cohorts depended upon their own reported clinical history. Each recovered donor of Cohort 3 presented with two negative PCRs, clearance, or symptom resolution. From germline, CDR1 is SEHNR and CDR2 FQNEAQ (reference sequence). This CDR3 has 15 residues. V lost 5 bases to trimming and J lost 4 bases; unmatched junction nucleotides: 6. The receptor's source is a woman aged 50 to 60 who had recovered from COVID-19. Sequencing was done on a sample of PBMCs or T cells enriched from blood (not recorded which). The chain uses TRBV7-9 and TRBJ1-5; 9 bases are shared with TRBD1. The CDR3 nucleotides are TGTGCCAGCAGCCTAGGACAGGGGCCAAATCAGCCCCAGCATTTT. Translated, it gives CASSLGQGPNQPQHF.